Below, 17 T cell receptor beta chains from the same sample are listed, as sequenced in a study of blood T cell repertoires in COVID-19. Some clones are missing from TCRdb's copy, which holds only in-frame ones; the method was immunoSEQ multiplex PCR. This sample has 200,000 or so clones, with about nine tenths found just once. The specimen sequenced was peripheral blood. The receptors derive from a man in his sixties who had recovered from COVID-19.

The rearrangement joins TRBV5-1 to TRBJ1-4, with D possibly matching TRBD1 (5 bases). Germline V CDR1 and CDR2: SGHRS, YFSETQ. This CDR3 spans 15 amino acids. Trimming removed 0 bases at V and 4 bases at J, with 10 bases between. CDR3 amino acids: CASSLGGLFNEKLFF. In nucleotides, the CDR3 is TGCGCCAGCAGCTTGGGGGGCCTTTTTAATGAAAAACTGTTTTTT.

This rearrangement joins TRBV5-1 to TRBJ2-3, with 10 positions matching TRBD2. Germline lookup yields CDR1 SGHRS and CDR2 YFSETQ. There are 15 residues in the CDR3. J gave up 5 bases and V 6 bases, and 9 bases lay outside the gene matches. The CDR3 DNA reads as TGCGCCAGCACCCCCCTAGCGGGAGTGGGAGATACGCAGTATTTT. Its protein product is CASTPLAGVGDTQYF.

This chain connects TRBV7-9 to TRBJ2-3; TRBD2 is a possible D gene (5 bases). CDR1 is SEHNR and CDR2 is FQNEAQ in the germline V gene (reference sequence). Trimming took 10 bases from V and 6 from J, leaving 5 bases between them. CDR3 length equals 9 residues. The CDR3: CATSDTQYF. The CDR3 nucleotides read TGTGCCACTAGCGATACGCAGTATTTT.

The V call is TRBV4-3, the J call TRBJ2-3, with TRBD2 matching 14 bases. V lost 2 bases, J lost 5 bases, and 6 bases stayed unmatched. Germline V gene lookup returns CDR1 LGHNA and CDR2 YSLEER. This CDR3 is 17 amino acids long. The CDR3 sequence: CASSQSGLAGAIDTQYF. DNA for the CDR3: TGCGCCAGCAGCCAATCGGGACTAGCGGGAGCAATAGATACGCAGTATTTT.

The chain is built from TRBV28 and TRBJ1-6; D gene unclear. Germline lookup yields CDR1 MDHEN and CDR2 SYDVKM. CDR3 size: 15 residues. Deletions cut 2 bases from V and 7 bases from J, with 12 bases between. For the CDR3, the DNA is TGTGCCAGCAGTTTAAGAGTACAGATAAATTCACCCCTCCACTTT. It encodes CASSLRVQINSPLHF.

The chain joins TRBV7-9 to TRBJ1-1; D may be TRBD1 (6 bases). The germline V and J ends were trimmed by 10 bases and 6 bases, with 15 bases remaining between them. There are 12 residues in the CDR3. CDR1 is SEHNR, CDR2 FQNEAQ, per germline (reference sequence). The CDR3 DNA follows: TGTGCCACCAACCGGGGGGGCGCTGAAGCTTTCTTT. Its translation: CATNRGGAEAFF.

The chain recombines TRBV29-1 with TRBJ2-7; perhaps TRBD1 as D (6 bases). V dropped 5 bases and J dropped 2 bases, with 10 bases sitting between them. The CDR3 extends over 12 amino acids. In germline, CDR1 is SQVTM, CDR2 ANQGSEA. The CDR3: CSVSQGTYEQYF. CDR3 DNA sequence: TGCAGCGTTAGTCAGGGGACCTACGAGCAGTACTTC.

This clone has a single count. The chain recombines TRBV9 with TRBJ1-5, with D perhaps matching TRBD1 (5 bases). V was pared by 4 bases and J by 3 bases, with 11 bases between. This CDR3 has 14 amino acids. Per germline, CDR1 SGDLS and CDR2 YYNGEE. In DNA form, the CDR3 reads TGTGCCAGCAGCCCCCAAGGGGTCAATCAGCCCCAGCATTTT. It yields the protein CASSPQGVNQPQHF.

Only a few counts were recorded for this clone. The rearrangement joins TRBV18 to TRBJ2-7, with D tentatively TRBD2 (5 bases). The V gene lost 4 bases and the J gene lost 6 bases, with 19 bases spanning the gap. Germline lookup yields CDR1 KGHSH and CDR2 LQKENI. The CDR3 is 15 amino acids. The CDR3: CASSQYTGLAAEQYF. CDR3 DNA sequence: TGTGCCAGCTCACAATACACCGGGCTAGCAGCCGAGCAGTACTTC.

The chain has TRBV28 and TRBJ2-1, with a weak D call TRBD2 (6 bases). V was cut by 5 bases and J by 4 bases, with 9 bases left in between. Germline CDR1 MDHEN, CDR2 SYDVKM. The CDR3 contains 13 residues. In DNA form, the CDR3 reads TGTGCCAGCAGTGGGGACTCATACAATGAGCAGTTCTTC. Translation: CASSGDSYNEQFF.

This chain uses TRBV15 with TRBJ2-5; D is uncertain. Trimming stripped 0 bases from V and 1 base from J, with 3 bases between. The CDR3 consists of 13 residues. Germline CDR1 is LNHNV and CDR2 is YYDKDF (reference sequence). DNA of the CDR3: TGTGCCACCAGCAGAGACAGCCAAGAGACCCAGTACTTC. Its protein product is CATSRDSQETQYF.

The sample holds one count of this clone. The rearrangement uses TRBV29-1 and TRBJ1-1; possibly TRBD1 for D (6 bases). CDR1 and CDR2 from the germline V gene are SQVTM and ANQGSEA. The CDR3 runs to 13 residues. The germline V and J ends were trimmed by 7 bases and 1 base, with 13 bases remaining between them. The CDR3 sequence is CSGRKGGNTEAFF. The CDR3 nucleotides read TGCAGCGGTCGGAAAGGGGGGAACACTGAAGCTTTCTTT.

V gene TRBV18 combines with J gene TRBJ1-6, with TRBD1 matching over 7 bases. This CDR3 region has 15 residues. Germline CDR1 is KGHSH and CDR2 is LQKENI. The J segment lost 3 bases and the V segment lost 3 bases, leaving 2 bases of the junction unmatched. CDR3 sequence (DNA): TGTGCCAGCTCACCGGGGGACAGCTATAATTCACCCCTCCACTTT. This sequence encodes CASSPGDSYNSPLHF. Looking up the rest from reference TRBV18 and TRBJ1-6 gives the full variable domain: NAGVMQNPRHLVRRRGQEARLRCSPMKGHSHVYWYRQLPEEGLKFMVYLQKENIIDESGMPKERFSAEFPKEGPSILRIQQVVRGDSAAYFCASSPGDSYNSPLHFGNGTRLTVT.

V and J are TRBV11-2 and TRBJ1-2; TRBD1 matches at 7 bases. The J segment lost 0 bases and the V segment lost 7 bases, leaving 5 bases of the junction unmatched. The germline gives CDR1 SGHAT, CDR2 FQNNGV. The length of the CDR3 is 14 residues. The CDR3 reads CASNKQGSNYGYTF. The CDR3 nucleotides are TGTGCCAGCAACAAACAGGGGTCTAACTATGGCTACACCTTC.

J is TRBJ1-5 and V is TRBV19; a weak D match, TRBD1 (5 bases). The V gene lost 6 bases and the J gene lost 0 bases, with 6 bases spanning the gap. Germline CDR1 LNHDA, CDR2 SQIVND (reference sequence). The CDR3 spans 13 residues. CDR3 in DNA: TGTGCCAGTAGACAGGATAGCAATCAGCCCCAGCATTTT. This sequence encodes CASRQDSNQPQHF.

The chain has TRBV5-4 and TRBJ2-5, with D possibly being TRBD2 (5 bases). CDR3 length: 14 residues. Per germline, CDR1 SGHNT and CDR2 YYREEE (reference sequence). Deletions cut 4 bases from V and 5 bases from J, with 15 bases between. The CDR3 sequence is CASSRFGSGETQYF. The DNA of the CDR3 is TGTGCCAGCAGCCGCTTTGGGAGCGGCGAGACCCAGTACTTC.

The rearrangement joins TRBV16 to TRBJ2-2, with D maybe TRBD1 (5 bases). Trimming cost V 4 bases and J 1 base, with 10 bases left between them. CDR1 KGHSY and CDR2 FQNENV come from the germline V gene. This CDR3 is built from 15 residues. This CDR3 is CASSLRDRNTGELFF. CDR3 sequence (DNA): TGTGCCAGCAGCCTAAGAGACAGGAACACCGGGGAGCTGTTTTTT.